This T cell receptor beta chain was observed in a study of CD4 T cells in relation to SARS-CoV-2 and coronaviruses. This CDR3 is 11 amino acids long. V lost 4 bases, J lost 7 bases, and 5 bases lay in between. Repertoires were generated with immunoSEQ multiplex PCR, while TCRdb's copy carries only in-frame clones and drops some. The sample holds 23,000 or so clones; around 74% are singletons and the top ten take 9.5% to 15%. The unexposed donors gave CD4+ T cells in about 2011-2019, prior to COVID-19. After roughly ten days of culture, CD4+ T cells were isolated. Testing used SARS-CoV-2 S/N and four cold-coronavirus spikes on unexposed-donor CD4+ T cells, cells permitting. Half the medium was replaced with IL-2 medium on days 3 and 7. This clone has only a few counts. No antigen is known for it.

This rearrangement joins TRBV12-3 or TRBV12-4 to TRBJ1-3, with unresolved D. The sequencing input was CD4+ T cells from PBMCs, cultured in vitro. The source of this sequence is a human donor in good health. CDR3 amino acids: CASSSFNTIYF. As DNA, the CDR3 is TGTGCCAGCAGTTCTTTTAACACCATATATTTT.